This TCR beta chain is drawn from a study of blood T cell repertoires in COVID-19. Repertoires were generated with immunoSEQ multiplex PCR, while TCRdb's copy carries only in-frame clones and drops some. This table has 150,000 or so clones, roughly 88% appearing once. The CDR3 is 10 residues long. CDR1 and CDR2 from the germline V gene are SEHNR and FQNEAQ (reference sequence). V lost 5 bases and J lost 7, with 3 bases in between. The V call is TRBV7-9, the J call TRBJ2-1; D unclear. The sample taken for sequencing was peripheral blood. This sequence was found in an older woman with COVID-19, enrolled during active disease. The CDR3: CASSHNEQFF. The CDR3 DNA is TGTGCCAGCAGCCATAATGAGCAGTTCTTC.